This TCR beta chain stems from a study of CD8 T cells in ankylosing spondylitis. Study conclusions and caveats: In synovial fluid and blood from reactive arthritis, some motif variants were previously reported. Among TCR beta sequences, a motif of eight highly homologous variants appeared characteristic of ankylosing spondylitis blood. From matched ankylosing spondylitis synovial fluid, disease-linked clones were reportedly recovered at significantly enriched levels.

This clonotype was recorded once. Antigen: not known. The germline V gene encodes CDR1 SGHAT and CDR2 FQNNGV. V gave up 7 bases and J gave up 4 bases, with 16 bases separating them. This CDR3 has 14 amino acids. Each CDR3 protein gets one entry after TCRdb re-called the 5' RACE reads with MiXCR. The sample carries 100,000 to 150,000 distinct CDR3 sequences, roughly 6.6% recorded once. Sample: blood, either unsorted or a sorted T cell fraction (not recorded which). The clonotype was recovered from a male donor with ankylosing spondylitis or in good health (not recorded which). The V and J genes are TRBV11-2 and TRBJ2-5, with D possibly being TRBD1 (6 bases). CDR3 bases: TGTGCCAGCACCGTCGAACTAGGGGGAGAGACCCAGTACTTC. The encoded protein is CASTVELGGETQYF.